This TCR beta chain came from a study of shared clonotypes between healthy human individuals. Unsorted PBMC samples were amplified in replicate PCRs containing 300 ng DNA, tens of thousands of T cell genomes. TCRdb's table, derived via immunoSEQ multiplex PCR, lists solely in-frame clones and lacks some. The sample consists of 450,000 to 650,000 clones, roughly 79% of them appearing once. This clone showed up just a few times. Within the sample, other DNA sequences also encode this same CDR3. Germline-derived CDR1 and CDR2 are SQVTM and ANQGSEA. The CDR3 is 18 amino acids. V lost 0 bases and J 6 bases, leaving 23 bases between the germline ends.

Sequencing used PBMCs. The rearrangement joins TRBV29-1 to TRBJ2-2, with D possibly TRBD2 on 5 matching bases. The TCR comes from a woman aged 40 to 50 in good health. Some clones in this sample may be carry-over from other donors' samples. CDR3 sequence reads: CSVEDPLKSLVGAGELFF. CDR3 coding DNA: TGCAGCGTTGAAGACCCCTTAAAGTCACTAGTTGGTGCCGGGGAGCTGTTTTTT.